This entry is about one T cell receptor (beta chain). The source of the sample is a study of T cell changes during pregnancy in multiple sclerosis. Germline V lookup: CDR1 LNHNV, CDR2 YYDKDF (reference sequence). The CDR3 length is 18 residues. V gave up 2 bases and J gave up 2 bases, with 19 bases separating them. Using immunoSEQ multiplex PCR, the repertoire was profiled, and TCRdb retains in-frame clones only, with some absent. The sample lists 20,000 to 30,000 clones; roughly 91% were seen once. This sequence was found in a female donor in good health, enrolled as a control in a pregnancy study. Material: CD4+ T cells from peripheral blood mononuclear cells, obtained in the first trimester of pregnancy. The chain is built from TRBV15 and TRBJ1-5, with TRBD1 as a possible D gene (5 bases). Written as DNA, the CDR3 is TGTGCCACCAGCAGACCCTCAGGGCGGGGATCCGGCAATCAGCCCCAGCATTTT. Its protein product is CATSRPSGRGSGNQPQHF.